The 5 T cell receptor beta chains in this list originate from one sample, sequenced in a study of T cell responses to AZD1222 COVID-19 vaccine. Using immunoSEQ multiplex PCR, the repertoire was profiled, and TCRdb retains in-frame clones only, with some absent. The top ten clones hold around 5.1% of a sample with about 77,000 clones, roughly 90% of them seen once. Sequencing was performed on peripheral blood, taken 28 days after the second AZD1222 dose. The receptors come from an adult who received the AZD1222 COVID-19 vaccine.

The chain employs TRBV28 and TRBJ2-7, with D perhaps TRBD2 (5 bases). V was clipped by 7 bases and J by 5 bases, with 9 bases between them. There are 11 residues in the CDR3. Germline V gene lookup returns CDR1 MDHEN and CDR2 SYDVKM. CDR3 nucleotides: TGTGCCAGCACGGGATGGGACGAGCAGTACTTC. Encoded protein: CASTGWDEQYF.

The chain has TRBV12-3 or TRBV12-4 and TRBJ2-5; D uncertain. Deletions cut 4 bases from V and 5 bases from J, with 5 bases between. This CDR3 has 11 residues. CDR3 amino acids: CASSYFETQYF. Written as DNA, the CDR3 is TGTGCCAGCAGTTATTTTGAGACCCAGTACTTC.

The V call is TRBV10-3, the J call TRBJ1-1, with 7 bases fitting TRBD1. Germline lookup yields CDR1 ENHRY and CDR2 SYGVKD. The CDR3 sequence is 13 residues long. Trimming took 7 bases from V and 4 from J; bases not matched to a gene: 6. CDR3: CAITPDRVTEAFF. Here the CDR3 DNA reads TGTGCCATCACCCCTGACAGGGTCACTGAAGCTTTCTTT.

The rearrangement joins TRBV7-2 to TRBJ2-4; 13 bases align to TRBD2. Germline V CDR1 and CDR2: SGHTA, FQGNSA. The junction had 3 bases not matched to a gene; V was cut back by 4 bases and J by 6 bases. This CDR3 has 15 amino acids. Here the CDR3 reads CASSSRTSGRNIQYF. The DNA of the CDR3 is TGTGCCAGCAGCTCTCGGACTAGCGGGAGAAACATTCAGTACTTC. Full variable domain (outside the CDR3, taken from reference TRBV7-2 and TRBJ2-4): GAGVSQSPSNKVTEKGKDVELRCDPISGHTALYWYRQSLGQGLEFLIYFQGNSAPDKSGLPSDRFSAERTGGSVSTLTIQRTQQEDSAVYLCASSSRTSGRNIQYFGAGTRLSVL.

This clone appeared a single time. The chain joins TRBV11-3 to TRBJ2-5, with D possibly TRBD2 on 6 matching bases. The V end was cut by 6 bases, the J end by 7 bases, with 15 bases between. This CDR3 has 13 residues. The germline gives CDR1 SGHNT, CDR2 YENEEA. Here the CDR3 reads CASSQSVSGTQYF. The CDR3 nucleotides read TGTGCCAGCAGTCAGTCCGTTAGCGGGACCCAGTACTTC. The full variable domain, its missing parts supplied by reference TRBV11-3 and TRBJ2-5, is EAGVVQSPRYKIIEKKQPVAFWCNPISGHNTLYWYLQNLGQGPELLIRYENEEAVDDSQLPKDRFSAERLKGVDSTLKIQPAELGDSAVYLCASSQSVSGTQYFGPGTRLLVL.